This T cell receptor beta chain was sequenced during a study of shared clonotypes between healthy human individuals. Study-level points and caveats: Among the subsets, naive ones generally showed larger estimated richness than memory ones.

Concerning this clone: Its antigen remains unidentified.

The trim removed 6 bases at V and 7 bases at J, leaving 7 bases unmatched. The CDR3 has 14 amino acids. Germline V gives CDR1 SGHAT, CDR2 FQNNGV. DNA at about 210 ng, around 30,000 T cell genomes, went into sorted-subset replicate PCRs. Here immunoSEQ multiplex PCR was the method, and the copy in TCRdb shows in-frame clones only, minus some. The data show approximately 2.4 million clones, 95% seen once. Sequenced sample: naive CD4+ T cells sorted from blood. Specified subset: CD45RA+ positively selected. V and J are TRBV11-2 and TRBJ1-2; 11 nucleotides match TRBD1. The source of this sequence is a man between 18 and 35 years old in good health. The CDR3 DNA reads as TGTGCCAGCAGTGGGGACAGGGGGGTGGGTGGCTACACCTTC. Translating gives CASSGDRGVGGYTF.